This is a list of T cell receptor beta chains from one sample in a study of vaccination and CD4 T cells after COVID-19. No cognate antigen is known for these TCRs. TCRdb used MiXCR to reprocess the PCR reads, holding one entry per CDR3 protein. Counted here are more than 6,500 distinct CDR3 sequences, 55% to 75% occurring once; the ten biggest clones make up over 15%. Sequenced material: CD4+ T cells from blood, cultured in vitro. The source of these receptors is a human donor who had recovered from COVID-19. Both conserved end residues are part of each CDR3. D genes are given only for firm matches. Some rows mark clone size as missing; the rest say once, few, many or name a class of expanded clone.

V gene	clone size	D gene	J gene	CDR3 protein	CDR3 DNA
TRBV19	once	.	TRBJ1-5	CASSISGNANQPQHF	TGTGCCAGTAGTATTTCAGGGAATGCCAATCAGCCCCAGCATTTT
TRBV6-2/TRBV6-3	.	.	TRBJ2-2	CASSHPGGAVNTGELFF	TGTGCCAGCAGCCACCCTGGGGGAGCAGTGAACACCGGGGAGCTGTTTTTT
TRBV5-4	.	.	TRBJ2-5	CASSSPRGETQYF	TGTGCCAGCAGCTCTCCCCGGGGGGAGACCCAGTACTTC
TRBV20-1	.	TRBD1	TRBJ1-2	CSAGGTGVNYGYTF	TGCAGTGCCGGTGGGACAGGGGTTAACTATGGCTACACCTTC
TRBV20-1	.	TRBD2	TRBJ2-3	CKLRAGRSTDTQYF	TGCAAATTGAGAGCGGGGCGAAGCACAGATACGCAGTATTTT
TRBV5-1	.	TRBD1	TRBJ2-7	CASSLDRGTYEQYF	TGCGCCAGCAGCTTGGACAGGGGGACCTACGAGCAGTACTTC
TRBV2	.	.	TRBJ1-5	CASSELRPANQPQHF	TGTGCCAGCAGTGAACTTCGCCCTGCCAATCAGCCCCAGCATTTT
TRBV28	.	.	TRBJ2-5	CASSLNQGKTQYF	TGTGCCAGCAGTTTAAACCAGGGCAAGACCCAGTACTTC
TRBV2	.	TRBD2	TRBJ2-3	CASSGLAGGGTDTQYF	TGTGCCAGCTCCGGACTAGCGGGAGGAGGTACAGATACGCAGTATTTT
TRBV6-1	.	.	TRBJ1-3	CASSETSGRNTIYF	TGTGCCAGCAGTGAAACGTCAGGGAGAAACACCATATATTTT
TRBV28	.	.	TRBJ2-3	CASSPGVTDTQYF	TGTGCCAGCAGTCCAGGGGTCACAGATACGCAGTATTTT
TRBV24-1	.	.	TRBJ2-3	CATSDPTVSTDTQYF	TGTGCCACCAGTGACCCGACAGTTAGCACAGATACGCAGTATTTT
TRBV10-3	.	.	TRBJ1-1	CAISGQEGSTEAFF	TGTGCCATCAGCGGGCAAGAGGGGAGCACTGAAGCTTTCTTT
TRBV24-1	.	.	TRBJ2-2	CATRGTNTGELFF	TGTGCCACCAGGGGGACGAACACCGGGGAGCTGTTTTTT
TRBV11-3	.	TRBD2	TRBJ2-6	CASSSGGTGANVLTF	TGTGCCAGCAGTAGCGGGGGGACTGGGGCCAACGTCCTGACTTTC
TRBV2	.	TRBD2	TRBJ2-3	CASSELAGDTDTQYF	TGTGCCAGCAGTGAGTTGGCGGGAGACACAGATACGCAGTATTTT
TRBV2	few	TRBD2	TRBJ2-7	CASRGTSGGYEQYF	TGTGCCAGCAGGGGGACTAGCGGGGGCTACGAGCAGTACTTC
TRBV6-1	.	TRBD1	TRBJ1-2	CASSGGTGVSHGYTF	TGTGCCAGCAGTGGGGGGACAGGGGTTAGCCATGGCTACACCTTC
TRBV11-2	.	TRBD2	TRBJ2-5	CASRLGTSGIETQYF	TGTGCCAGCAGATTAGGGACTAGCGGCATAGAGACCCAGTACTTC
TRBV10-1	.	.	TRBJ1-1	CASSDPGSEAFF	TGCGCCAGCAGTGACCCTGGATCTGAAGCTTTCTTT
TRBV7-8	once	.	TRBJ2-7	CASSLGPGGYYEQYF	TGTGCCAGCAGCTTAGGTCCCGGCGGGTACTACGAGCAGTACTTC
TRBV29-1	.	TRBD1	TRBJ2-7	CSSTDRFYEQYF	TGCAGCTCCACGGACAGGTTCTACGAGCAGTACTTC
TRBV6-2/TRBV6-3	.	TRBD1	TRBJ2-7	CASSSPGTVSYEQYF	TGTGCCAGCAGTTCTCCCGGGACAGTCTCCTACGAGCAGTACTTC
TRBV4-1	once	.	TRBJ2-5	CASSQGGRPVETQYF	TGCGCCAGCAGCCAAGGAGGGAGGCCCGTTGAGACCCAGTACTTC
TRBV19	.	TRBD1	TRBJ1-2	CASSILRGQGRGYTF	TGTGCCAGTAGTATATTAAGGGGACAGGGACGTGGCTACACCTTC
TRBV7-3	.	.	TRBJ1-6	CASSSLHNSPLHF	TGTGCCAGCAGCTCCTTACATAATTCACCCCTCCACTTT
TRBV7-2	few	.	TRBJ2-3	CASSLEAPDTQYF	TGTGCCAGCAGCTTAGAAGCCCCCGATACGCAGTATTTT
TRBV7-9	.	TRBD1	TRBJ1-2	CASSSRQGSPYGYTF	TGTGCCAGCAGCTCCCGACAGGGTAGCCCTTATGGCTACACCTTC
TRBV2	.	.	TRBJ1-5	CASTRDGNQPQHF	TGTGCCAGCACTAGGGACGGCAATCAGCCCCAGCATTTT
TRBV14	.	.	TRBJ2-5	CASSGLQGGETQYF	TGTGCCAGCAGCGGCCTACAGGGAGGAGAGACCCAGTACTTC
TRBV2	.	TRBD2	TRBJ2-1	CASTTGGGLYNEQFF	TGTGCCAGCACTACTGGCGGGGGGCTCTACAATGAGCAGTTCTTC
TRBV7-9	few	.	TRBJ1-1	CASSFGDMNTEAFF	TGTGCCAGCAGCTTTGGGGACATGAACACTGAAGCTTTCTTT
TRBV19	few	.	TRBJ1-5	CASSRGTSMGQPQHF	TGTGCCAGTAGCCGCGGGACATCAATGGGTCAGCCCCAGCATTTT
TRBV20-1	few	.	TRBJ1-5	CSARGQALPSQPQHF	TGCAGTGCTAGAGGACAGGCCCTTCCCAGTCAGCCCCAGCATTTT
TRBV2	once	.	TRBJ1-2	CASSENSYGYTF	TGTGCCAGCAGTGAGAATTCCTATGGCTACACCTTC
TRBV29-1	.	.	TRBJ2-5	CSVEVGAQETQYF	TGCAGCGTTGAAGTCGGGGCCCAAGAGACCCAGTACTTC
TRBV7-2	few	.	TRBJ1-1	CASSSFEVNTEAFF	TGTGCCAGCAGCTCCTTCGAGGTGAACACTGAAGCTTTCTTT
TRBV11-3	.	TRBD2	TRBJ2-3	CASSFVLLAGEGSTDTQYF	TGTGCCAGCAGCTTCGTTCTTCTAGCGGGGGAGGGTAGCACAGATACGCAGTATTTT
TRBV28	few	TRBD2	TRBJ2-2	CASITGGPDGELFF	TGTGCCAGCATAACGGGGGGGCCAGACGGGGAGCTGTTTTTT
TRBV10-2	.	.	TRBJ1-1	CASTKTSNTEAFF	TGCGCCAGCACGAAAACATCGAACACTGAAGCTTTCTTT
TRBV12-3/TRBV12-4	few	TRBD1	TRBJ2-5	CASSPGRGLGETQYF	TGTGCCAGCAGTCCCGGCAGGGGGCTCGGCGAGACCCAGTACTTC
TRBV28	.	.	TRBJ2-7	CASSLLSGMSYEQYF	TGTGCCAGCAGTTTATTATCCGGGATGAGCTACGAGCAGTACTTC
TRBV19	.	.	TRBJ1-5	CASSIAIRGQPQHF	TGTGCCAGTAGTATTGCGATCCGGGGTCAGCCCCAGCATTTT
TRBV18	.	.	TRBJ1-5	CASSPDIGAGLIQPQHF	TGTGCCAGCTCACCTGATATTGGGGCAGGGTTAATTCAGCCCCAGCATTTT
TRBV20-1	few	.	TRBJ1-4	CSAREGAGDEKLFF	TGCAGTGCTAGAGAGGGGGCTGGGGACGAAAAACTGTTTTTT